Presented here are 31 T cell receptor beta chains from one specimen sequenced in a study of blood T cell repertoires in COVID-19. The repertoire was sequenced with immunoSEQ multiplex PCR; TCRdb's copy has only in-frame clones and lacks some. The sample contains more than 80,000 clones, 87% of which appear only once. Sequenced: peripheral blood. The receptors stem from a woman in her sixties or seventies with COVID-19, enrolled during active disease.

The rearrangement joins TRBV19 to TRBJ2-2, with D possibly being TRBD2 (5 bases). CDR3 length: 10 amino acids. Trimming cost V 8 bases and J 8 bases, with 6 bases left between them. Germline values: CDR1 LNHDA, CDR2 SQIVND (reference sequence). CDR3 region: CASRGGELFF. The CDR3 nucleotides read TGTGCCAGTCGGGGAGGGGAGCTGTTTTTT.

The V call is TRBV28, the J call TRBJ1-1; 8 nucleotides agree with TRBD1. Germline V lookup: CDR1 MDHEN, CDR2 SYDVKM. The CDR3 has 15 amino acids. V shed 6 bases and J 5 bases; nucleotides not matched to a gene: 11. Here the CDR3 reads CASRERTGRGTEAFF. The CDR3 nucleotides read TGTGCCAGCAGGGAAAGGACAGGGCGGGGAACTGAAGCTTTCTTT.

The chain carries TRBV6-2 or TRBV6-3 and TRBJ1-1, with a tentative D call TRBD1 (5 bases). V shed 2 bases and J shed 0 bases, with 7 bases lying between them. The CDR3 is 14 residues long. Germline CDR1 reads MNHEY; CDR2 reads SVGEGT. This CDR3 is CASSYDSMNTEAFF. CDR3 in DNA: TGTGCCAGCAGTTACGACAGTATGAACACTGAAGCTTTCTTT.

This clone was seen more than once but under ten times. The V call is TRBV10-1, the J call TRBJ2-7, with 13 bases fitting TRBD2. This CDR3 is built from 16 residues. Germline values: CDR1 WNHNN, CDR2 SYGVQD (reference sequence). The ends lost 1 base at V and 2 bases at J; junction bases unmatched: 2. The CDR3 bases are TGCGCCAGCAGTGAGTTGGGGACTAGCGGGGCCTACGAGCAGTACTTC. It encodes CASSELGTSGAYEQYF.

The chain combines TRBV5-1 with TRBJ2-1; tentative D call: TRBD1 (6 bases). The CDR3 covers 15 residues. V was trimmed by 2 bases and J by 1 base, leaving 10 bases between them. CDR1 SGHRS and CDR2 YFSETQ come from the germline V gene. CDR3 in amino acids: CASSFSTGSYNEQFF. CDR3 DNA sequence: TGCGCCAGCAGCTTCTCGACAGGTTCCTACAATGAGCAGTTCTTC.

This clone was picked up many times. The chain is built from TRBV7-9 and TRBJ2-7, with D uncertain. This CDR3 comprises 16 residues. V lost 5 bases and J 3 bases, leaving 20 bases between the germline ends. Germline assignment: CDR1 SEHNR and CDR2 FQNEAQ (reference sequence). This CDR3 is CASSTGPLAPFYEQYF. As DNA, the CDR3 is TGTGCCAGCAGCACGGGTCCCTTAGCCCCATTCTACGAGCAGTACTTC.

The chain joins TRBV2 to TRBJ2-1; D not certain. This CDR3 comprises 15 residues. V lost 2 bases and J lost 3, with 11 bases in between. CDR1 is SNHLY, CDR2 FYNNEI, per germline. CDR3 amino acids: CASSEYRTGYNEQFF. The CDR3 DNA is TGTGCCAGCAGTGAATACCGCACGGGCTACAATGAGCAGTTCTTC.

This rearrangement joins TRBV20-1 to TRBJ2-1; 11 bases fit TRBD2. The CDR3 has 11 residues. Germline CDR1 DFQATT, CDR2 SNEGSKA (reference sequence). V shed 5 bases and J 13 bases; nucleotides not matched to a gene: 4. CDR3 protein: CSAYLAGGQFF. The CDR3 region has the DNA TGCAGTGCTTATCTAGCGGGGGGACAGTTCTTC.

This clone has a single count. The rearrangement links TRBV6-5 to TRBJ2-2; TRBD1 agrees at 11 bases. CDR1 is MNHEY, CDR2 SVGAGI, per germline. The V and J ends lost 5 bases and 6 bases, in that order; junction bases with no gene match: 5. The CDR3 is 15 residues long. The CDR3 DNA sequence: TGTGCCAGCAGTAGGACAGGGGGCGCCTCCGGGGAGCTGTTTTTT. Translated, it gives CASSRTGGASGELFF.

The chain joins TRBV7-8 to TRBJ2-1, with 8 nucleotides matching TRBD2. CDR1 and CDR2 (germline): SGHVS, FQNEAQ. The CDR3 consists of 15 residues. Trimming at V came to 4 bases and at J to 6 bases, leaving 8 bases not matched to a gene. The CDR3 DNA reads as TGTGCCAGCAGCTCAGCGGGGGCCGGCGTCAATGAGCAGTTCTTC. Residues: CASSSAGAGVNEQFF.

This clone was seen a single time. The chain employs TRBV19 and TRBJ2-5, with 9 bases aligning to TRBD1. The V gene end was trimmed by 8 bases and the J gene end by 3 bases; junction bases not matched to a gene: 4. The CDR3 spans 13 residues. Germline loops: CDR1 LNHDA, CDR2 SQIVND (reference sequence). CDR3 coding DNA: TGTGCCAGTGCCGGGACAGGGAAAGAGACCCAGTACTTC. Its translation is CASAGTGKETQYF.

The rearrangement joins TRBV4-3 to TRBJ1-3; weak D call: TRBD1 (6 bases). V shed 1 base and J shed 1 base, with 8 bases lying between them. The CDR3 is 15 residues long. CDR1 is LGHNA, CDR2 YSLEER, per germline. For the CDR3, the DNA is TGCGCCAGCAGCCAAGGGACAGTTTCTGGAAACACCATATATTTT. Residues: CASSQGTVSGNTIYF.

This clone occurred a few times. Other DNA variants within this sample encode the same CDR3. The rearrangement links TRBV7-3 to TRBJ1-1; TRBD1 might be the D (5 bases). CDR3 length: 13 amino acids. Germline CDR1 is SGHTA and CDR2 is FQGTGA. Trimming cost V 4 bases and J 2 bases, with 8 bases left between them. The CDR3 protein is CASSSQGNTEAFF. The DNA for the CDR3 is TGTGCCAGCAGCTCTCAGGGAAACACTGAAGCTTTCTTT.

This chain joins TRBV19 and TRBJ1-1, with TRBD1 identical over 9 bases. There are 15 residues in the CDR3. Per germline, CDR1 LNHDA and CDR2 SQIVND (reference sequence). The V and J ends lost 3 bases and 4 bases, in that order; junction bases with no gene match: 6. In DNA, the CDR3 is TGTGCCAGTAGTATCACGGGACAGGGTTCCACTGAAGCTTTCTTT. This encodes CASSITGQGSTEAFF.

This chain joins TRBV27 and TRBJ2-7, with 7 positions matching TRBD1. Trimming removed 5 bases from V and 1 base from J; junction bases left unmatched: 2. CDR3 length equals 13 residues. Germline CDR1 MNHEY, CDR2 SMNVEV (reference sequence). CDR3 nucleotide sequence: TGTGCCAGCAGTCAACAGGGGTCCTACGAGCAGTACTTC. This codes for CASSQQGSYEQYF.

This CDR3 is CASSRRQAIPEAFF. The CDR3 bases are TGTGCCAGCAGCCGCCGACAGGCGATCCCGGAAGCTTTCTTT. This rearrangement joins TRBV5-4 to TRBJ1-1, with D tentatively TRBD1 (6 bases). Germline V gene data show CDR1 as SGHNT and CDR2 as YYREEE (reference sequence). With 4 bases removed from V and 8 bases from J, the gap between germline ends came to 18 bases. CDR3 length equals 14 residues.

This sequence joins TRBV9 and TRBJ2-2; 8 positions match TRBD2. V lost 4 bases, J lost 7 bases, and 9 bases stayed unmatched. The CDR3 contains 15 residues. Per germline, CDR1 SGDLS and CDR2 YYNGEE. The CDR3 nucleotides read TGTGCCAGCAGCCCCCTGAGCGGGGGCGGCGGGGAGCTGTTTTTT. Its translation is CASSPLSGGGGELFF.

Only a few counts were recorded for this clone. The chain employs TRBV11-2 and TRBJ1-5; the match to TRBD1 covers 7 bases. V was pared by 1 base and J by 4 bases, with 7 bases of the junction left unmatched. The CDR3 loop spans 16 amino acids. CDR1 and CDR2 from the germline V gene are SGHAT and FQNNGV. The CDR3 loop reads CASSLGWAGGNQPQHF. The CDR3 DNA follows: TGTGCCAGCAGCTTAGGGTGGGCAGGGGGGAATCAGCCCCAGCATTTT.

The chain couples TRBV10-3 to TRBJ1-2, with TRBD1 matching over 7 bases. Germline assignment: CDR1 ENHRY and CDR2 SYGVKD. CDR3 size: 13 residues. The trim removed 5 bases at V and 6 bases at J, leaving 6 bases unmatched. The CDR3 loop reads CAISPDREHGYTF. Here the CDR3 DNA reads TGTGCCATCAGTCCCGACAGGGAGCATGGCTACACCTTC.

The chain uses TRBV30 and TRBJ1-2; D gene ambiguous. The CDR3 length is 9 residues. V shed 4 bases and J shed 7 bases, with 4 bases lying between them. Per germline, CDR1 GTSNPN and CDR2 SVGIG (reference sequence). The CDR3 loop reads CAWTGGYTF. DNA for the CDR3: TGTGCCTGGACGGGTGGCTACACCTTC.

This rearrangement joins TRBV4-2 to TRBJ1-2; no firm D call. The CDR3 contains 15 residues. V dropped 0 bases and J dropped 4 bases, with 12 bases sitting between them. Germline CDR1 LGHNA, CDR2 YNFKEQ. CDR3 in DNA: TGTGCCAGCAGCCAAGATGTTTATGGGAGCTATGGCTACACCTTC. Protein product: CASSQDVYGSYGYTF.

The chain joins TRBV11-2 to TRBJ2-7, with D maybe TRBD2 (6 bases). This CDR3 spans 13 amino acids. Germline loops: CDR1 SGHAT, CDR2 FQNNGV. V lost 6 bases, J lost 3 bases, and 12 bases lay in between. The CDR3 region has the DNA TGTGCCAGCAGTTCGACGGGACTCTACGAGCAGTACTTC. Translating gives CASSSTGLYEQYF.

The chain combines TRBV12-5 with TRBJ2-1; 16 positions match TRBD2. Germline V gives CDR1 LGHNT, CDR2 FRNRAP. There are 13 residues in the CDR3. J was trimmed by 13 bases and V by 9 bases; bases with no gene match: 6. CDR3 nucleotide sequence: TGTGCTAGCGGGACTAGCGGGGGGGTAGGTCAGTTCTTC. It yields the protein CASGTSGGVGQFF.

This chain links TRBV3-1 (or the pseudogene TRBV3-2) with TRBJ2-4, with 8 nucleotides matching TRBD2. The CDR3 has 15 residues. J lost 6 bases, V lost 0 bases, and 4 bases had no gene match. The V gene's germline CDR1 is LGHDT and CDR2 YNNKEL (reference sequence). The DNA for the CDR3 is TGTGCCAGCAGCCAAGACGGGGGGGCAACAAACATTCAGTACTTC. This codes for CASSQDGGATNIQYF.

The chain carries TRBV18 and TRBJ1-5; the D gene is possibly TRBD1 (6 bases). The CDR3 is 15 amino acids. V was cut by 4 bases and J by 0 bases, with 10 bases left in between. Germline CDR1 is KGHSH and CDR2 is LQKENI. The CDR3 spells CASSQGVPSNQPQHF. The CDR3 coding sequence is TGTGCCAGCTCACAGGGGGTTCCTAGCAATCAGCCCCAGCATTTT.

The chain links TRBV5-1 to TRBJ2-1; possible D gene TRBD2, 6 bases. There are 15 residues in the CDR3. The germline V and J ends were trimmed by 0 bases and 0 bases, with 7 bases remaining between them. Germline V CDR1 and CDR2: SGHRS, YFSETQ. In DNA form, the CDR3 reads TGCGCCAGCAGCTTGGAAGCGGGCTCCTACAATGAGCAGTTCTTC. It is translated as CASSLEAGSYNEQFF.

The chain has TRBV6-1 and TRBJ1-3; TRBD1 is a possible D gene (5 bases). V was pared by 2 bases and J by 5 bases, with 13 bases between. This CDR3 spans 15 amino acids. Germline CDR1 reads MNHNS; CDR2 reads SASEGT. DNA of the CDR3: TGTGCCAGCAGTGAACTGTCGTCAGGGCGAAACACCATATATTTT. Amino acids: CASSELSSGRNTIYF.

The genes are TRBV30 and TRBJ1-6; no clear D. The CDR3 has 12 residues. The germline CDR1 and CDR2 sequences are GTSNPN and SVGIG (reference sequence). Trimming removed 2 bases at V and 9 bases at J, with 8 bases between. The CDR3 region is CAWSPGGSPLHF. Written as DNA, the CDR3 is TGTGCCTGGAGTCCAGGAGGTTCACCCCTCCACTTT.

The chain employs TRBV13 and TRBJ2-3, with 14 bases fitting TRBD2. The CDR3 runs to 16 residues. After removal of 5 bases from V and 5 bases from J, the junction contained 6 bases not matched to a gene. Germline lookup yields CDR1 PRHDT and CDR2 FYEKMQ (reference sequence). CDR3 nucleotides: TGTGCCAGCAGCGCTGGGACTAGCGGGGGCGGAGATACGCAGTATTTT. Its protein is CASSAGTSGGGDTQYF.

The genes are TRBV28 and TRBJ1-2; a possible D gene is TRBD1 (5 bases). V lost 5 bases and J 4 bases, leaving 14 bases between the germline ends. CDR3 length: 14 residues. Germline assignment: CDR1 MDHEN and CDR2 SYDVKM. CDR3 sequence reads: CASSPGHFIYGYTF. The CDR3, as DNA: TGTGCCAGCAGTCCAGGACATTTTATCTATGGCTACACCTTC.

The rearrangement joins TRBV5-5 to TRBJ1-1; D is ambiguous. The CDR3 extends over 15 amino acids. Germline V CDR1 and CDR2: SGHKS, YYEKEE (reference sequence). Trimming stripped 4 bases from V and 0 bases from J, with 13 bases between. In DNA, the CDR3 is TGTGCCAGCAGCCACAGCATCGGGGTGAACACTGAAGCTTTCTTT. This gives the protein CASSHSIGVNTEAFF.